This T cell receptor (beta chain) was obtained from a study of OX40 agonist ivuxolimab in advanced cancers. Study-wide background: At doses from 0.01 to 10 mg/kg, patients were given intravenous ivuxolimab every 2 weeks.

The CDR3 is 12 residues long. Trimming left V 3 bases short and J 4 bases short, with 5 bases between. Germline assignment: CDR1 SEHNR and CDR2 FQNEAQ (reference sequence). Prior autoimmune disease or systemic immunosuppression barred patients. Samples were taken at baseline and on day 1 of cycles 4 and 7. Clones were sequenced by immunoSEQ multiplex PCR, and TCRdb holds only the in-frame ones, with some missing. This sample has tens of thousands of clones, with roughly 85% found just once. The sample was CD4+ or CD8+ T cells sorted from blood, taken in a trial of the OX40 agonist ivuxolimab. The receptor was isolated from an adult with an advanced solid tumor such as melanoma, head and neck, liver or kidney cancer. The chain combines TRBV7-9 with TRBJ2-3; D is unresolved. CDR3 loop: CASSFDSDTQYF. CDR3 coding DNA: TGTGCCAGCAGCTTTGATTCAGATACGCAGTATTTT.